This T cell receptor (beta chain) was identified in a study of cytomegalovirus exposure and HLA in healthy donors. Whole-study results and caveats: Rarity held for most TCR sequences, but there were some public TCRs that occurred in many donors. In vitro data verified three CMV-associated chains as specific for CMV antigens. There were around 160 TCR beta chains listed as cytomegalovirus-associated. First-cohort TCR clusters tended to co-occur in the approximately 130 validation repertoires, a later analysis found.

The CDR3 length is 15 residues. The V and J ends lost 6 bases and 4 bases respectively, with 18 bases between them. The germline V gene encodes CDR1 SNHLY and CDR2 FYNNEI. The repertoire was sequenced with immunoSEQ multiplex PCR; TCRdb's copy has only in-frame clones and lacks some. This table holds roughly 150,000 clones, approximately 82% found once. Points on this clone: Its antigen is unidentified.

The origin of this receptor is a man aged 25-45 years in good health and CMV-seropositive. This chain links TRBV2 with TRBJ1-2; D is ambiguous. Source material: PBMCs. In DNA form, the CDR3 reads TGTGCCAGCAGAGAGGGTCTAGGGAGAATCTATGGCTACACCTTC. Encoded protein: CASREGLGRIYGYTF.